This paragraph reports one TCR beta chain. Antigen specificity is unknown. The junction departs from the called germline gene at one end, perhaps through a read error. This sample was included in a study of metastatic and nonmetastatic thyroid tumors. Study-wide findings and caveats: Significantly greater TCR beta diversity was reportedly found in malignant thyroid tumors than in benign nodules (in blood and tumor).

Germline values: CDR1 LGHNA, CDR2 YNFKEQ. The CDR3 is made up of 13 amino acids. There were no patients who had received any treatment before thyroid surgery. TCRdb re-clonotyped the PCR reads via MiXCR. Of roughly 19,000 clones in the sample, roughly 22% were seen once. This clonotype was sampled from a female donor with papillary thyroid cancer or a benign thyroid nodule (not recorded which). Some clones in this sample may be carry-over from other donors' samples. The rearrangement joins TRBV4-2 to TRBJ2-3; D call uncertain. Sample: tumor tissue. The CDR3 coding sequence is TGTGCCGGCAGCCAAGAACCGGAAGATACGCAGTATTTT. This sequence encodes CAGSQEPEDTQYF.